The next 14 T cell receptor beta chains were all read from a single sample in a study of T cells expressing NK-cell markers. TCRdb reprocessed the 5' RACE reads, keeping one entry per CDR3 protein, no DNA. In all, the sample yields fewer than 550,000 distinct CDR3 sequences. The sequencing sample was made of blood T cells: a sorted CD56 or NKG2C T cell subset, CD4+ or CD8+ T cells, or bulk PBMC T cells (not recorded which). The receptors stem from a woman aged 45 to 65 in good health.

V gene TRBV6-5 combines with J gene TRBJ2-5; TCRdb lists TRBD2, though no DNA is available to test this call. There are 14 residues in the CDR3. CDR1 MNHEY and CDR2 SVGAGI come from the germline V gene. The CDR3 loop reads CASSPGLNLETQYF.

The chain joins TRBV6-1 to TRBJ2-5; TCRdb lists TRBD2, though no DNA is available to test this call. The CDR3 length is 13 residues. Germline CDR1 and CDR2: MNHNS and SASEGT. The CDR3 region is CASSELPTGNQYF.

The CDR3 protein is CASSPLGQGLEQYF. The chain carries TRBV28 and TRBJ2-7; TCRdb reports TRBD1, a call that lacks DNA to check it against. This CDR3 has 14 amino acids. Germline V CDR1 and CDR2: MDHEN, SYDVKM.

The rearrangement links TRBV10-3 to TRBJ2-7. CDR1 is ENHRY, CDR2 SYGVKD, per germline. The CDR3 consists of 15 residues. CDR3 in amino acids: CAISESGESSYEQYF.

V gene TRBV2 combines with J gene TRBJ1-1. Germline CDR1 and CDR2: SNHLY and FYNNEI. The CDR3 is 16 amino acids. The chain's CDR3 is CASRSPRYPRDTEAFF.

The CDR3 spells CASRLVGDTGELFF. The rearrangement joins TRBV7-6 to TRBJ2-2; TCRdb designates TRBD2, a call that cannot be tested without DNA. The CDR3 loop spans 14 amino acids. Germline assignment: CDR1 SGHVS and CDR2 FNYEAQ.

This chain uses TRBV20-1 with TRBJ2-1; TCRdb's D call, TRBD2, is unchecked because there is no DNA. Germline CDR1 DFQATT, CDR2 SNEGSKA (reference sequence). This CDR3 is built from 18 residues. CDR3 in amino acids: CSARDFRDFSGVANEQFF.

The gene calls are TRBV7-8 and TRBJ2-1. Per the germline V gene, CDR1 is SGHVS and CDR2 is FQNEAQ. This CDR3 region has 15 residues. CDR3 sequence reads: CASSSAGTTYNEQFF.

The rearrangement joins TRBV13 to TRBJ2-7. This CDR3 is 15 amino acids long. The germline CDR1 and CDR2 sequences are PRHDT and FYEKMQ (reference sequence). CDR3 sequence: CASSLETRSLDEQYF.

The V gene is TRBV3-1, the J gene TRBJ1-1; TCRdb selects TRBD1, and the lack of DNA leaves this call unchecked. This CDR3 spans 17 amino acids. The germline V gene has CDR1 LGHDT and CDR2 YNNKEL (reference sequence). CDR3 sequence: CASSQGGAIVGATEAFF. The full variable domain, completed using reference TRBV3-1 and TRBJ1-1, is DTAVSQTPKYLVTQMGNDKSIKCEQNLGHDTMYWYKQDSKKFLKIMFSYNNKELIINETVPNRFSPKSPDKAHLNLHINSLELGDSAVYFCASSQGGAIVGATEAFFGQGTRLTVV.

The chain joins TRBV24-1 to TRBJ1-2; TCRdb reports TRBD1, a call that lacks DNA to check it against. The CDR3 is 15 amino acids. Germline V gene sequence: CDR1 KGHDR, CDR2 SFDVKD. This CDR3 reads CATSDPGTTGDGYTF.

This sequence joins TRBV24-1 and TRBJ2-1; lacking DNA, the TRBD1 call made by TCRdb goes unchecked. This CDR3 is 15 amino acids long. Germline V gene data show CDR1 as KGHDR and CDR2 as SFDVKD. The CDR3 region is CATSDPGWGANEQFF.

The chain has TRBV6-5 and TRBJ2-3. There are 16 residues in the CDR3. CDR1 and CDR2 from the germline V gene are MNHEY and SVGAGI. CDR3 residues: CASSYSTGGRTDTQYF.

The chain recombines TRBV2 with TRBJ2-5. In germline, CDR1 is SNHLY, CDR2 FYNNEI. The CDR3 has 12 residues. The CDR3 reads CATGQRQETQYF.